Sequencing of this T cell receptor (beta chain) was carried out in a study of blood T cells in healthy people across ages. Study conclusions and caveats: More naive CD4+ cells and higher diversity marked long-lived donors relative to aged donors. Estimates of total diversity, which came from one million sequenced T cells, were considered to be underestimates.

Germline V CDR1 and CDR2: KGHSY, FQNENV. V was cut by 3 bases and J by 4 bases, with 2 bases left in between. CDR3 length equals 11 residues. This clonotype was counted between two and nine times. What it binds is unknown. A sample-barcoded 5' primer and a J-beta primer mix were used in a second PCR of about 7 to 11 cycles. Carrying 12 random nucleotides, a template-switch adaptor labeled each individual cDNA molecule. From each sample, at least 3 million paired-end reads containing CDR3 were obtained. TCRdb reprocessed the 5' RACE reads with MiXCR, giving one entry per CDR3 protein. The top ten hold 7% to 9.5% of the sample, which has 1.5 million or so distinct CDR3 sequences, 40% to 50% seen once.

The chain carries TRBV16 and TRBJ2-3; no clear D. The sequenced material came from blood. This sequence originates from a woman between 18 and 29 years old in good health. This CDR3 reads CASSHPDTQYF. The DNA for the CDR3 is TGTGCCAGCAGCCATCCAGATACGCAGTATTTT.